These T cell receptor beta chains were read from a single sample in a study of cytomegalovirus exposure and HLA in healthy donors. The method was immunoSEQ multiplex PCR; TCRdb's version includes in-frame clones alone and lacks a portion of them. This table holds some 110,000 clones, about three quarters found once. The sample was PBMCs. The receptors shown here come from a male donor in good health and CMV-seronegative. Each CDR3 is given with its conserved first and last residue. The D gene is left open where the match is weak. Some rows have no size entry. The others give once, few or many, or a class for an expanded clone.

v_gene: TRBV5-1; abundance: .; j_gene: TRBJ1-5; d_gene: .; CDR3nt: TGCGCCAGCGGGACTGACTGGGATCAGCCCCAGCATTTT; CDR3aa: CASGTDWDQPQHF
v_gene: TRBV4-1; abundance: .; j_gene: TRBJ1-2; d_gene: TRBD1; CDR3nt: TGCGCCAGCAGCCAAGATAGGGCAACAGGGGGCGTTTTTGGCTACACCTTC; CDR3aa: CASSQDRATGGVFGYTF
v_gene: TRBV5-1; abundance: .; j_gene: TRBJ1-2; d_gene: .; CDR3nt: TGCGCCAGCAGCCTCTATCCCCGGGAACCATATGGCTACACCTTC; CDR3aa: CASSLYPREPYGYTF
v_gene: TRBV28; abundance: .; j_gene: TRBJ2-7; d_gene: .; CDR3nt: TGTGCCAGCAGTTTAGGCAGGGCCAGCTACGAGCAGTACTTC; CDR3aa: CASSLGRASYEQYF
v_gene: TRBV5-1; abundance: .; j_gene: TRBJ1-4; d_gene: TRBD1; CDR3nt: TGCGCCAGCAGCAGGGACGGACAGGAGAATGAAAAACTGTTTTTT; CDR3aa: CASSRDGQENEKLFF
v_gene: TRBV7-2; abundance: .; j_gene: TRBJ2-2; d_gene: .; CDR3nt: TGTGCCAGCAGCTCCTTCACCGGGGAGCTGTTTTTT; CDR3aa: CASSSFTGELFF
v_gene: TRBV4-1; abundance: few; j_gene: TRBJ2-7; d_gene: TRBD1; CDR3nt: TGCGCCAGCAGCCTAGCTGGGACAGGGACCTACGAGCAGTACTTC; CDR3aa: CASSLAGTGTYEQYF
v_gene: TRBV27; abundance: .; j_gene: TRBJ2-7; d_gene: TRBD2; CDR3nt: TGTGCCAGCAGGGGGAACCGGGGCATGGGCGGGAGGACCAACGAGCAGTACTTC; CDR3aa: CASRGNRGMGGRTNEQYF
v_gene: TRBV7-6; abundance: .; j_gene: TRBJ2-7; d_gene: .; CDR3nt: TGTGCCAGCAGCTTAGGTAGAATCCCCTACGAGCAGTACTTC; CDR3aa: CASSLGRIPYEQYF
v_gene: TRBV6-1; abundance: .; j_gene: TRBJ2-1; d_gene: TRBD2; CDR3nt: TGTGCCAGCAGTGAAATGGCTAGCGGACTCTCCTACAATGAGCAGTTCTTC; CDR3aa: CASSEMASGLSYNEQFF
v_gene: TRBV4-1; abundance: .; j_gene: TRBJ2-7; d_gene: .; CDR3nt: TGCGCCAGCAGCCAAGATCGACAATACTCCTACGAGCAGTACTTC; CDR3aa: CASSQDRQYSYEQYF
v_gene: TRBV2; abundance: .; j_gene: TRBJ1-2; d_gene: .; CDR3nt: TGTGCCAGCAGTGAAGGGACAGCACCCTATGGCTACACCTTC; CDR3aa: CASSEGTAPYGYTF
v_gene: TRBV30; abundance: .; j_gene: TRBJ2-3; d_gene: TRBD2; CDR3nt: TGTGCCTGGAGTCCCCTAGCGGAAAGCACAGATACGCAGTATTTT; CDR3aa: CAWSPLAESTDTQYF
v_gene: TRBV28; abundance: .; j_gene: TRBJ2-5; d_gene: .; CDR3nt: TGTGCCAGCAGTCCCGGGACATACCAAGAGACCCAGTACTTC; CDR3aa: CASSPGTYQETQYF
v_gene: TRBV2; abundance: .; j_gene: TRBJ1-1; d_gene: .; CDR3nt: TGTGCCAGCAGTGATGAAAGGGGCACTGAAGCTTTCTTT; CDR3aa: CASSDERGTEAFF
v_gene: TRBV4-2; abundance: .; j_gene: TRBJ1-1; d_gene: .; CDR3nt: TGTGCCAGCAGCGGGGACAACAATCCGCCTTTCTTT; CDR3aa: CASSGDNNPPFF
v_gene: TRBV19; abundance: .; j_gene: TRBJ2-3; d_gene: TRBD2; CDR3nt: TGTGCCAGTAGTCTACGATCTAGCGGGAGGGGCACAGATACGCAGTATTTT; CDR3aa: CASSLRSSGRGTDTQYF